These 20 T cell receptor beta chains originate from one sample sequenced in a study of blood T cell repertoires in COVID-19. Only in-frame clones appear in the TCRdb table, and some are missing; sequencing was by immunoSEQ multiplex PCR. The sample consists of around 200,000 clones, approximately 83% of them appearing once. The sequencing input was peripheral blood. These receptors all stem from a woman in her forties with active or convalescent COVID-19.

The table lists this clone with a count of one. The rearrangement links TRBV5-8 to TRBJ1-2; unclear D gene. V was shortened by 4 bases and J by 2 bases, with 12 bases between the two germline ends. Germline loops: CDR1 SGHTS, CDR2 YDEGEE. The CDR3 sequence is 14 residues long. The DNA for the CDR3 is TGTGCCAGCAGCCCGGCGGGCCCGAACTATGGCTACACCTTC. This codes for CASSPAGPNYGYTF.

This clone was counted at least ten times. Here the CDR3 reads CASSLYKGQGLEKLFF. CDR3 DNA: TGTGCCAGCAGTTTGTACAAGGGACAGGGTTTAGAAAAACTGTTTTTT. The rearrangement uses TRBV27 and TRBJ1-4, with 9 bases matching TRBD1. V was pared by 3 bases and J by 8 bases, with 10 bases of the junction left unmatched. CDR1 MNHEY and CDR2 SMNVEV come from the germline V gene (reference sequence). The CDR3 covers 16 residues. Based on the CDR3 plus reference TRBV27 and TRBJ1-4, the full variable domain is EAQVTQNPRYLITVTGKKLTVTCSQNMNHEYMSWYRQDPGLGLRQIYYSMNVEVTDKGDVPEGYKVSRKEKRNFPLILESPSPNQTSLYFCASSLYKGQGLEKLFFGSGTQLSVL.

This chain links TRBV10-3 with TRBJ1-2; D uncertain. The CDR3 contains 16 residues. The V end lost 4 bases, the J end lost 2 bases, and 17 bases lay between the germline ends. Germline assignment: CDR1 ENHRY and CDR2 SYGVKD. CDR3 amino acids: CAISASSLESNYGYTF. CDR3 in DNA: TGTGCCATCAGTGCGAGTTCTTTGGAGTCCAACTATGGCTACACCTTC.

This clone was detected only a few times. This CDR3 is CAWSVLNQETQYF. The CDR3 DNA follows: TGTGCCTGGAGTGTACTCAATCAAGAGACCCAGTACTTC. The chain joins TRBV30 to TRBJ2-5; the D is unclear. Germline-derived CDR1 and CDR2 are GTSNPN and SVGIG (reference sequence). V was pared by 0 bases and J by 2 bases, with 7 bases between. The CDR3 length is 13 residues.

The chain links TRBV6-5 to TRBJ1-6, with unresolved D. This CDR3 is built from 13 residues. Trimming left V 7 bases short and J 5 bases short, with 9 bases between. The germline CDR1 and CDR2 sequences are MNHEY and SVGAGI. Written as DNA, the CDR3 is TGTGCCAGCACCGAGGATCATAATTCACCCCTCCACTTT. Translated, it gives CASTEDHNSPLHF.

This chain links TRBV30 with TRBJ2-4; D unclear. Trimming pared 3 bases from V and 6 bases from J, leaving 6 bases between. The CDR3 is made up of 11 amino acids. Germline V gene lookup returns CDR1 GTSNPN and CDR2 SVGIG (reference sequence). Here the CDR3 DNA reads TGTGCCTGGAGCCCAGGAAACATTCAGTACTTC. This translates into CAWSPGNIQYF.

The V and J genes are TRBV7-9 and TRBJ2-5; D is perhaps TRBD2 (5 bases). The CDR3 has 14 amino acids. Germline CDR1 SEHNR, CDR2 FQNEAQ (reference sequence). Deletions cut 3 bases from V and 5 bases from J, with 13 bases between. The CDR3 DNA reads as TGTGCCAGCAGCTTTGAGGGAAGGAGGGAGACCCAGTACTTC. This gives the protein CASSFEGRRETQYF.

The V call is TRBV9, the J call TRBJ1-1; possibly TRBD1 for D (6 bases). Looked up from germline, CDR1 is SGDLS and CDR2 is YYNGEE. Trimming took off 4 bases at V and 1 base at J, with 8 bases between the two ends. The CDR3 contains 13 residues. The CDR3 is CASSKQGNTEAFF. The CDR3 DNA reads TGTGCCAGCAGCAAACAGGGGAACACTGAAGCTTTCTTT. Variable domain in full (rest from reference TRBV9 and TRBJ1-1): DSGVTQTPKHLITATGQRVTLRCSPRSGDLSVYWYQQSLDQGLQFLIQYYNGEERAKGNILERFSAQQFPDLHSELNLSSLELGDSALYFCASSKQGNTEAFFGQGTRLTVV.

This chain joins TRBV30 and TRBJ1-2, with no clear D. Germline CDR1 is GTSNPN and CDR2 is SVGIG (reference sequence). The CDR3 spans 14 residues. V was clipped by 7 bases and J by 0 bases, with 15 bases between them. Here the CDR3 DNA reads TGTGCCTCCCTTAAGGAGTCCGCTAACTATGGCTACACCTTC. Its translation is CASLKESANYGYTF.

This chain connects TRBV24-1 to TRBJ1-5; 9 bases match TRBD1. This CDR3 has 16 residues. After removal of 4 bases from V and 5 bases from J, the junction contained 8 bases not matched to a gene. CDR1 KGHDR and CDR2 SFDVKD come from the germline V gene. The CDR3 coding sequence is TGTGCCACCAGTGACCCGGGACAGGGTGGGGATCAGCCCCAGCATTTT. Encoded protein: CATSDPGQGGDQPQHF.

The gene calls are TRBV14 and TRBJ2-1; D unresolved. Germline V gene sequence: CDR1 SGHDN, CDR2 FVKESK. V was shortened by 3 bases and J by 0 bases, with 12 bases between the two germline ends. This CDR3 is built from 16 residues. CDR3 in amino acids: CASSQGGAGSYNEQFF. The CDR3 DNA reads as TGTGCCAGCAGCCAGGGTGGAGCCGGCTCCTACAATGAGCAGTTCTTC.

This clone was seen once. This chain uses TRBV9 with TRBJ1-2; tentative D call: TRBD1 (5 bases). Germline CDR1 SGDLS, CDR2 YYNGEE. Trimming cost V 4 bases and J 2 bases, with 18 bases left between them. There are 16 residues in the CDR3. This chain's CDR3 is CASSPPGGVKNYGYTF. CDR3 coding DNA: TGTGCCAGCAGCCCCCCCGGGGGGGTAAAGAACTATGGCTACACCTTC.

The chain is built from TRBV7-9 and TRBJ1-1; the D gene is possibly TRBD1 (6 bases). V was pared by 5 bases and J by 0 bases, with 13 bases between. The CDR3 runs to 15 residues. The germline gives CDR1 SEHNR, CDR2 FQNEAQ (reference sequence). In DNA, the CDR3 is TGTGCCAGCAGCCGACGGGAGGGGGTGAACACTGAAGCTTTCTTT. This gives the protein CASSRREGVNTEAFF.

V usage is TRBV15 and J usage is TRBJ1-3; TRBD1 agrees at 7 bases. The germline CDR1 and CDR2 sequences are LNHNV and YYDKDF (reference sequence). Trimming cost V 1 base and J 4 bases; bases outside gene matches: 7. This CDR3 spans 16 amino acids. The CDR3 reads CATSRGLIQGGNTIYF. CDR3 coding DNA: TGTGCCACCAGCAGAGGACTTATACAGGGGGGAAACACCATATATTTT.

The J gene is TRBJ1-6, the V gene TRBV13; 9 bases are a match to TRBD1. The ends lost 5 bases at V and 10 bases at J; junction bases unmatched: 9. The CDR3 spans 15 residues. In germline, CDR1 is PRHDT, CDR2 FYEKMQ (reference sequence). CDR3 sequence (DNA): TGTGCCAGCAGCCCACAGACAGGGGGGGGCTCACCCCTCCACTTT. Its protein is CASSPQTGGGSPLHF.

The chain employs TRBV7-9 and TRBJ1-6; unclear D gene. The V end lost 5 bases, the J end lost 10 bases, and 15 bases lay between the germline ends. Germline V gene sequence: CDR1 SEHNR, CDR2 FQNEAQ (reference sequence). The length of the CDR3 is 14 residues. DNA of the CDR3: TGTGCCAGCAGCGCGGGAACAGCCCAATCACCCCTCCACTTT. Translated: CASSAGTAQSPLHF. Complete variable domain (other parts from reference TRBV7-9 and TRBJ1-6): DTGVSQNPRHKITKRGQNVTFRCDPISEHNRLYWYRQTLGQGPEFLTYFQNEAQLEKSRLLSDRFSAERPKGSFSTLEIQRTEQGDSAMYLCASSAGTAQSPLHFGNGTRLTVT.

Here the CDR3 DNA reads TGCGCCAGCAGCCAGGCCGCCCTAGCGGGGGGGTCAGATACGCAGTATTTT. This translates into CASSQAALAGGSDTQYF. J is TRBJ2-3 and V is TRBV4-3, with TRBD2 matching over 12 bases. This CDR3 is built from 17 residues. V was clipped by 3 bases and J by 4 bases; unmatched bases: 8. Germline V gene data show CDR1 as LGHNA and CDR2 as YSLEER.

J is TRBJ1-2 and V is TRBV5-4, with D possibly TRBD1 on 5 matching bases. CDR1 is SGHNT and CDR2 is YYREEE in the germline V gene (reference sequence). The ends were cut back, 9 bases at V and 6 bases at J, with 27 bases in the middle. CDR3 length equals 16 residues. The CDR3 loop reads CATKPTALILKDGYTF. The CDR3 coding sequence is TGTGCCACCAAACCGACAGCTCTAATTCTGAAGGATGGCTACACCTTC.

This clone was detected a few times. Germline is not matched at one junction end, which may reflect a read error. The chain links TRBV7-7 to TRBJ2-5; D is possibly TRBD1 (5 bases). In germline, CDR1 is SSHAT, CDR2 FNYEAQ (reference sequence). This CDR3 has 13 amino acids. The CDR3 is CASSSPGRETQYF. Here the CDR3 DNA reads TGTGCTAGCAGCTCTCCAGGGCGAGAGACCCAGTACTTC.

CDR3 DNA: TGTGCCAGCAGTGAATCGGGTACTGGCTACACCTTC. The encoded protein is CASSESGTGYTF. V and J are TRBV6-1 and TRBJ1-2; no reliable D call. This CDR3 region has 12 residues. Germline V gene sequence: CDR1 MNHNS, CDR2 SASEGT. The V end was cut by 2 bases, the J end by 7 bases, with 8 bases between.